This TCR beta chain stems from a study of blood T cell repertoires in COVID-19. About the study: The United States, Italy and Spain provided the acute and convalescent COVID-19 samples. In each case, the material was cDNA or gDNA derived from T cells, B-cell-depleted T cells, or PBMCs.

Germline assignment: CDR1 SGHRS and CDR2 YFSETQ. The V and J ends lost 4 bases and 0 bases respectively, with 13 bases between them. CDR3 size: 15 residues. Seattle patients were enrolled while actively infected and followed longitudinally. Original processing methods: Estimation of nucleated cell counts relied on the amplification of reference gene primers. TCRdb keeps only in-frame clones here, not all; method: immunoSEQ multiplex PCR. That table furnishes V, J and clone size, whereas the DNA furnished D and trimming. The data show roughly 230,000 clones, 90% seen once. The chain couples TRBV5-1 to TRBJ1-1, with TRBD1 as a possible D gene (6 bases). The origin of this receptor is a woman aged 55-69 years with COVID-19, enrolled during active disease. The specimen was peripheral blood. CDR3 in amino acids: CASSKSGQMNTEAFF. The CDR3 coding sequence is TGCGCCAGCAGCAAGTCAGGACAGATGAACACTGAAGCTTTCTTT. Based on the CDR3 plus reference TRBV5-1 and TRBJ1-1, the full variable domain is KAGVTQTPRYLIKTRGQQVTLSCSPISGHRSVSWYQQTPGQGLQFLFEYFSETQRNKGNFPGRFSGRQFSNSRSEMNVSTLELGDSALYLCASSKSGQMNTEAFFGQGTRLTVV.